The 28 T cell receptor beta chains presented below share a single source sample, sequenced in a study of cytomegalovirus exposure and HLA in healthy donors. PCR used 60 Vbeta primers and 13 Jbeta primers. Clones were sequenced by immunoSEQ multiplex PCR, and TCRdb holds only the in-frame ones, with some missing. In the table there are roughly 92,000 clones, approximately 7.1% of which are singletons. The sample comprised PBMCs. All receptors derive from a man aged 45-65 years in good health and CMV-seronegative.

This clone showed up just a few times. The same CDR3 can be traced to other DNA sequences in this sample. The V gene is TRBV5-1, the J gene TRBJ2-7, with 7 bases identical to TRBD1. The CDR3 is 15 amino acids. Germline CDR1 and CDR2: SGHRS and YFSETQ. Germline trimming cut 0 bases from V and 0 bases from J; bases unmatched to any gene: 3. The chain's CDR3 is CASSLGQGFSYEQYF. The CDR3 DNA follows: TGCGCCAGCAGCTTGGGACAGGGTTTCTCCTACGAGCAGTACTTC.

This clone was counted between two and nine times. This rearrangement joins TRBV7-3 to TRBJ2-1, with 16 bases identical to TRBD2. V shed 5 bases and J 5 bases; nucleotides not matched to a gene: 9. Germline V gene data show CDR1 as SGHTA and CDR2 as FQGTGA. The CDR3 length is 18 residues. This chain's CDR3 is CASSPGTSGRVYHNEQFF. The CDR3 nucleotides are TGTGCCAGCAGCCCGGGGACTAGCGGGAGGGTCTACCACAATGAGCAGTTCTTC.

The chain is built from TRBV6-5 and TRBJ1-2, with 7 bases identical to TRBD1. CDR3 length equals 14 residues. The V and J ends lost 6 bases and 9 bases, in that order; junction bases with no gene match: 13. CDR1 is MNHEY, CDR2 SVGAGI, per germline. In DNA, the CDR3 is TGTGCCAGCAGATTCGACAGGGATGTTTTCAGCTACACCTTC. Translated, it gives CASRFDRDVFSYTF.

This clone has only a few counts. V gene TRBV5-8 combines with J gene TRBJ2-3; TRBD1 might be the D (6 bases). This CDR3 contains 14 residues. Trimming stripped 0 bases from V and 1 base from J, with 6 bases between. CDR1 SGHTS and CDR2 YDEGEE come from the germline V gene. This CDR3 is CASSLDRGTDTQYF. The CDR3 DNA reads as TGTGCCAGCAGCTTGGACAGGGGCACAGATACGCAGTATTTT. Combining the CDR3 with reference TRBV5-8 and TRBJ2-3 gives the whole variable domain EAGVTQSPTHLIKTRGQQATLRCSPISGHTSVYWYQQALGLGLQFLLWYDEGEERNRGNFPPRFSGRQFPNYSSELNVNALELEDSALYLCASSLDRGTDTQYFGPGTRLTVL.

V usage is TRBV9 and J usage is TRBJ2-1; 10 positions match TRBD1. The V and J ends lost 3 bases and 7 bases, in that order; junction bases with no gene match: 7. CDR3 length: 15 amino acids. The germline V gene encodes CDR1 SGDLS and CDR2 YYNGEE. The CDR3 DNA reads as TGTGCCAGCAGCGCGAGACAGGGGGCTTGGAATGAGCAGTTCTTC. It encodes CASSARQGAWNEQFF.

J is TRBJ1-5 and V is TRBV21-1. TRBV21-1 is designated a pseudogene. CDR3 length equals 15 residues. The CDR3 is CASSKIKGGNQPQHF. The CDR3 region has the DNA TGTGCCAGCAGCAAAATTAAAGGAGGAAATCAGCCCCAGCATTTT.

The rearrangement joins TRBV4-2 to TRBJ2-6; D may be TRBD2 (5 bases). V lost 1 base and J lost 0, with 13 bases in between. CDR1 LGHNA and CDR2 YNFKEQ come from the germline V gene. The CDR3 totals 18 residues. The CDR3 sequence is CASSQGSRRSSGANVLTF. CDR3 bases: TGTGCCAGCAGCCAAGGATCGCGGAGGAGCTCTGGGGCCAACGTCCTGACTTTC.

This chain links TRBV10-3 with TRBJ2-2; D perhaps matches TRBD2 (6 bases). Trimming stripped 2 bases from V and 3 bases from J, with 19 bases between. Germline V CDR1 and CDR2: ENHRY, SYGVKD. The CDR3 runs to 18 residues. The CDR3 DNA is TGTGCCATCAGTGAGGAGGGATTGGCGGGAAGTCACACCGGGGAGCTGTTTTTT. The encoded protein is CAISEEGLAGSHTGELFF.

This chain links TRBV5-1 with TRBJ1-1, with D possibly TRBD1 on 6 matching bases. Trimming shortened V by 3 bases and J by 1 base, and 16 bases separated the two germline ends. The CDR3 is made up of 16 amino acids. CDR1 is SGHRS and CDR2 is YFSETQ in the germline V gene. DNA for the CDR3: TGCGCCAGCAGCTCCCCCTCGGACAGTAAGAACACTGAAGCTTTCTTT. It codes for CASSSPSDSKNTEAFF.

The V gene is TRBV9, the J gene TRBJ2-6; no firm D call. Germline loops: CDR1 SGDLS, CDR2 YYNGEE. The length of the CDR3 is 15 residues. V was pared by 1 base and J by 1 base, with 6 bases between. CDR3: CASSVSISGANVLTF. The CDR3 DNA follows: TGTGCCAGCAGCGTAAGCATATCTGGGGCCAACGTCCTGACTTTC.

The chain couples TRBV6-4 to TRBJ2-1; TRBD2 matches 9 bases. V trimming: 0 bases; J trimming: 3 bases; junction bases outside the gene matches: 3. Germline assignment: CDR1 MRHNA and CDR2 SNTAGT. The CDR3 is made up of 16 amino acids. CDR3 DNA sequence: TGTGCCAGCAGTGACTCATCTAGCGGGGACTACAATGAGCAGTTCTTC. This codes for CASSDSSSGDYNEQFF.

This clone was detected only a few times. V usage is TRBV6-5 and J usage is TRBJ1-2; D gene unclear. Trimming removed 5 bases at V and 4 bases at J, with 11 bases between. CDR1 and CDR2 from the germline V gene are MNHEY and SVGAGI. The CDR3 consists of 13 residues. The CDR3 reads CASSPSSGYGYTF. CDR3 in DNA: TGTGCCAGCAGTCCGAGCTCAGGCTATGGCTACACCTTC.

The CDR3 reads CASSLLGLAGVVGNTQYF. CDR3 DNA: TGTGCCAGCAGCTTACTGGGACTAGCGGGAGTGGTGGGAAATACGCAGTATTTT. The chain carries TRBV7-2 and TRBJ2-3, with TRBD2 identical over 14 bases. The ends lost 2 bases at V and 7 bases at J; junction bases unmatched: 11. The CDR3 is 18 amino acids. Germline lookup yields CDR1 SGHTA and CDR2 FQGNSA.

The rearrangement joins TRBV28 to TRBJ2-7; 8 nucleotides align to TRBD2. The CDR3 extends over 14 amino acids. Germline V CDR1 and CDR2: MDHEN, SYDVKM. J lost 7 bases, V lost 6 bases, and 11 bases had no gene match. The CDR3 DNA reads as TGTGCCAGCAGCCCGGGACTAGTGAGTTGGGAGCAGTACTTC. It is translated as CASSPGLVSWEQYF.

This clone turned up a few times. The chain uses TRBV15 and TRBJ1-1; TRBD1 matches 7 bases. The germline V gene encodes CDR1 LNHNV and CDR2 YYDKDF (reference sequence). The CDR3 is made up of 17 amino acids. The V gene end was trimmed by 3 bases and the J gene end by 0 bases; junction bases not matched to a gene: 10. As DNA, the CDR3 is TGTGCCACCAGCAGGAGTCAGGGGGTAGGAATGAACACTGAAGCTTTCTTT. It yields the protein CATSRSQGVGMNTEAFF.

The rearrangement uses TRBV28 and TRBJ2-7, with 11 nucleotides matching TRBD1. Per the germline V gene, CDR1 is MDHEN and CDR2 is SYDVKM. CDR3 length equals 14 residues. The junction had 6 bases not matched to a gene; V was cut back by 7 bases and J by 4 bases. CDR3 residues: CASNSGQGGYEQYF. Written as DNA, the CDR3 is TGTGCCAGCAATTCGGGACAGGGGGGGTACGAGCAGTACTTC.

This clone was found a few times. Different DNA sequences within this sample yield the same CDR3. The V gene is TRBV2, the J gene TRBJ1-1; D not resolved. Trimming left V 2 bases short and J 5 bases short, with 12 bases between. Germline CDR1 SNHLY, CDR2 FYNNEI. The CDR3 consists of 14 residues. CDR3: CASSELIAGTEAFF. The DNA for the CDR3 is TGTGCCAGCAGTGAACTGATCGCGGGGACTGAAGCTTTCTTT.

This clone turned up a few times. V gene TRBV6-5 combines with J gene TRBJ1-2, with D maybe TRBD1 (5 bases). Germline V lookup: CDR1 MNHEY, CDR2 SVGAGI. V was pared by 4 bases and J by 5 bases, with 17 bases between. This CDR3 has 15 residues. The chain's CDR3 is CASSLSPGVGYGYTF. As DNA, the CDR3 is TGTGCCAGCAGTTTATCCCCGGGGGTGGGGTATGGCTACACCTTC.

This rearrangement joins TRBV7-8 to TRBJ2-7; maybe TRBD1 (6 bases). CDR1 SGHVS and CDR2 FQNEAQ come from the germline V gene. This CDR3 is built from 18 residues. V was pared by 5 bases and J by 4 bases, with 27 bases between. CDR3 DNA sequence: TGTGCCAGCAGCGTCATCACCTTCGGGACACTAGGCCATTACGAGCAGTACTTC. Amino acid sequence: CASSVITFGTLGHYEQYF.

This clone was seen more than once but under ten times. The chain is built from TRBV28 and TRBJ1-6, with D possibly TRBD1 on 6 matching bases. Trimming pared 2 bases from V and 7 bases from J, leaving 18 bases between. CDR1 MDHEN and CDR2 SYDVKM come from the germline V gene. This CDR3 is 17 amino acids long. CDR3 in DNA: TGTGCCAGCAGTTTAGGGACTACAGGGTCGTGGAATTCACCCCTCCACTTT. This gives the protein CASSLGTTGSWNSPLHF.

This chain links TRBV5-1 with TRBJ2-7; D possibly corresponds to TRBD2 (6 bases). CDR1 is SGHRS and CDR2 is YFSETQ in the germline V gene. The V end was cut by 5 bases, the J end by 2 bases, with 29 bases between. The CDR3 has 19 amino acids. CDR3 coding DNA: TGCGCCAGCAGTCGTGACGGAGGGAAGGGGTCGGGGTACCCCTACGAGCAGTACTTC. This encodes CASSRDGGKGSGYPYEQYF.

In its sample, this clone was seen a few times. One junction end does not reproduce the germline sequence, and a read error may be involved. This chain connects TRBV9 to TRBJ2-1; 10 bases map to TRBD2. Germline V gives CDR1 SGDLS, CDR2 YYNGEE. The CDR3 extends over 18 amino acids. Here the CDR3 reads CASSVGASGGVSYDEQFF. Written as DNA, the CDR3 is TGTGCCAGCAGCGTAGGTGCGAGCGGGGGGGTATCCTACGATGAGCAGTTCTTC. The full variable domain, its missing parts supplied by reference TRBV9 and TRBJ2-1, is DSGVTQTPKHLITATGQRVTLRCSPRSGDLSVYWYQQSLDQGLQFLIQYYNGEERAKGNILERFSAQQFPDLHSELNLSSLELGDSALYFCASSVGASGGVSYDEQFFGPGTRLTVL.

This clone was seen a few times. The chain has TRBV2 and TRBJ2-4, with TRBD1 matching 7 bases. Germline values: CDR1 SNHLY, CDR2 FYNNEI. The junction had 6 bases not matched to a gene; V was cut back by 4 bases and J by 3 bases. This CDR3 is built from 15 residues. The CDR3 bases are TGTGCCAGCAGTGTTAGCAGGGGGAGCAAAAACATTCAGTACTTC. Translating gives CASSVSRGSKNIQYF. Complete variable domain (other parts from reference TRBV2 and TRBJ2-4): EPEVTQTPSHQVTQMGQEVILRCVPISNHLYFYWYRQILGQKVEFLVSFYNNEISEKSEIFDDQFSVERPDGSNFTLKIRSTKLEDSAMYFCASSVSRGSKNIQYFGAGTRLSVL.

The chain is built from TRBV11-2 and TRBJ1-4; no clear D. Germline V gives CDR1 SGHAT, CDR2 FQNNGV. The ends were cut back, 1 base at V and 8 bases at J, with 17 bases in the middle. The CDR3 contains 16 residues. As DNA, the CDR3 is TGTGCCAGCAGCTTAGGCGTCAGGAGGGAAACGGAAAAACTGTTTTTT. It codes for CASSLGVRRETEKLFF.

The V and J genes are TRBV23-1 and TRBJ2-1, with 8 bases that match TRBD2. TRBV23-1 is classed as an ORF, of uncertain function. After removal of 2 bases from V and 10 bases from J, the junction contained 10 bases not matched to a gene. There are 15 residues in the CDR3. The CDR3 protein is CASSQLGGGNLEQFF. CDR3 bases: TGCGCCAGCAGTCAACTGGGCGGGGGGAACTTAGAGCAGTTCTTC.

There are a few counts of this clone. V is TRBV9 and J is TRBJ2-5; TRBD1 is a possible D gene (6 bases). The CDR3 is 16 residues long. Germline V lookup: CDR1 SGDLS, CDR2 YYNGEE. V lost 0 bases and J lost 4, with 16 bases in between. The CDR3 loop reads CASSVAGTPQGETQYF. CDR3 coding DNA: TGTGCCAGCAGCGTAGCTGGGACACCACAAGGAGAGACCCAGTACTTC.

Only a few counts were recorded for this clone. The genes are TRBV7-8 and TRBJ2-5, with a possible D match to TRBD1 (5 bases). The DNA end is more similar to TRBJ2-7, so the J call may be wrong. CDR1 and CDR2 (germline): SGHVS, FQNEAQ. The CDR3 covers 14 residues. Written as DNA, the CDR3 is TGTGCCAGCAGCTTAGGGCAGGGAATGTACGAGCAGTACTTC. Translation: CASSLGQGMYEQYF.

The rearrangement uses TRBV6-1 and TRBJ2-3; D perhaps matches TRBD1 (6 bases). The germline CDR1 and CDR2 sequences are MNHNS and SASEGT. This CDR3 region has 13 residues. The V end was cut by 6 bases, the J end by 1 base, with 8 bases between. CDR3 DNA: TGTGCCAGCAGACCAGGGGGCACAGATACGCAGTATTTT. Encoded protein: CASRPGGTDTQYF.